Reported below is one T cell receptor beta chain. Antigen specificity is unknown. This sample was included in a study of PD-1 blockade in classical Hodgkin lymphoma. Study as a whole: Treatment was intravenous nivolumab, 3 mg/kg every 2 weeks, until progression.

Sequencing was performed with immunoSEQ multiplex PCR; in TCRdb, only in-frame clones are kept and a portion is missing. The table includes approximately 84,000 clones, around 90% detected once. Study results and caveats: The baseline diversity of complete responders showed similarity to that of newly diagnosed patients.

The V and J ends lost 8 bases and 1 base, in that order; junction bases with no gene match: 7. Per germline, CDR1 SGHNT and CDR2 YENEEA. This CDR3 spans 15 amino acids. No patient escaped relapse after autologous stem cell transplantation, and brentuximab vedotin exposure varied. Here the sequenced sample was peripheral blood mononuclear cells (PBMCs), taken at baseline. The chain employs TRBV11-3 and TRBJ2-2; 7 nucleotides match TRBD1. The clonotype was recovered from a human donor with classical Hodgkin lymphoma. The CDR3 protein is CASLIRTGNTGELFF. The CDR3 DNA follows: TGTGCCAGCCTTATACGGACAGGGAACACCGGGGAGCTGTTTTTT. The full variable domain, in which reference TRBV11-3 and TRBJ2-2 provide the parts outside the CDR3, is EAGVVQSPRYKIIEKKQPVAFWCNPISGHNTLYWYLQNLGQGPELLIRYENEEAVDDSQLPKDRFSAERLKGVDSTLKIQPAELGDSAVYLCASLIRTGNTGELFFGEGSRLTVL.